What follows is one T cell receptor beta chain and its context. This sample was included in a study of T cells in Graves' hyperthyroidism and ophthalmopathy. The V gene end was trimmed by 6 bases and the J gene end by 3 bases; junction bases not matched to a gene: 5. Germline-derived CDR1 and CDR2 are SGHAT and FQNNGV. The CDR3 contains 14 residues. TCR beta CDR3 sequences were amplified from RNA transcripts. The HTBI primer set drove a first-round RT-PCR of the TCR CDR3. TCRdb redid the calling of the multiplex PCR reads with MiXCR, one entry per CDR3 protein. Of 200,000 to 300,000 distinct CDR3 sequences listed, roughly 15% are singletons.

The chain couples TRBV11-2 to TRBJ2-7, with TRBD2 identical over 10 bases. The sequenced sample consisted of blood. The receptor comes from a woman aged 18-29 years with Graves' ophthalmopathy. CDR3 in DNA: TGTGCCAGCAGTTGGAGCGGGGGGGACTACGAGCAGTACTTC. It specifies CASSWSGGDYEQYF.